These 15 T cell receptor beta chains share one sample of origin, sequenced in a study of tumor and adjacent non-tumor tissue in lung cancer. A modified ARM-PCR protocol with three rounds of nested PCR amplified TCRbeta. TCRdb used MiXCR to reprocess the multiplex PCR reads, holding one entry per CDR3 protein. The sample records approximately 110,000 distinct CDR3 sequences, about 64% being singletons. This sample's RNA came from whole unsorted tissue. The normal lung tissue was taken more than 3 cm from the tumor edge. The sample comprised distant non-tumor lung tissue. Every receptor here comes from a man in his sixties with non-small cell lung cancer.

This chain joins TRBV11-1 and TRBJ2-1; D remains ambiguous. The CDR3 consists of 11 residues. The V end lost 5 bases, the J end lost 15 bases, and 14 bases lay between the germline ends. Germline CDR1 SGHAT, CDR2 FQDESV (reference sequence). Here the CDR3 reads CASSPENKRFF. The CDR3 DNA follows: TGTGCCAGCAGCCCCGAAAATAAGCGGTTCTTC.

This clonotype was observed a single time. At one end the junction does not follow the germline gene, possibly because of a read error. The chain carries TRBV7-2 and TRBJ2-4; no firm D call. The CDR3 sequence is 15 residues long. The germline gives CDR1 SGHTA, CDR2 FQGNSA. The CDR3 protein is CASSRPVRAKSIQYF. The CDR3 DNA follows: TGTGCCAGCAGCCGGCCGGTCCGAGCCAAAAGCATTCAGTACTTC.

V is TRBV5-1 and J is TRBJ2-2; D may be TRBD1 or TRBD2 (5 bases each). V was clipped by 4 bases and J by 15 bases, with 28 bases between them. Germline values: CDR1 SGHRS, CDR2 YFSETQ. The CDR3 loop spans 16 amino acids. CDR3 DNA sequence: TGCGCCAGCAGCCCAAGGACAATAGGTAGCACCGGGGAAATGTTTTTT. Amino acids: CASSPRTIGSTGEMFF.

Regarding this clonotype: At one end, the junction sequence differs from germline, possibly due to a read error. The V gene is TRBV11-2, the J gene TRBJ2-3, with unresolved D. The CDR3 is made up of 16 amino acids. Germline V gene data show CDR1 as SGHAT and CDR2 as FQNNGV. CDR3 coding DNA: TGTGTCAGCAGCTCCTTGGCAGGTTCTAACACAGATACGCAGTATTTT. This translates into CVSSSLAGSNTDTQYF. Together with reference TRBV11-2 and TRBJ2-3, the CDR3 gives the full variable domain: EAGVAQSPRYKIIEKRQSVAFWCNPISGHATLYWYQQILGQGPKLLIQFQNNGVVDDSQLPKDRFSAERLKGVDSTLKIQPAKLEDSAVYLCVSSSLAGSNTDTQYFGPGTRLTVL.

This clonotype came up many times. The gene calls are TRBV11-2 and TRBJ2-5, with D uncertain. This CDR3 has 11 residues. CDR1 is SGHAT and CDR2 is FQNNGV in the germline V gene. The V end was cut by 4 bases, the J end by 5 bases, with 5 bases between. The CDR3 bases are TGTGCCAGCAGCTCAGACGAGACCCAGTACTTC. This gives the protein CASSSDETQYF. Full variable domain (outside the CDR3, taken from reference TRBV11-2 and TRBJ2-5): EAGVAQSPRYKIIEKRQSVAFWCNPISGHATLYWYQQILGQGPKLLIQFQNNGVVDDSQLPKDRFSAERLKGVDSTLKIQPAKLEDSAVYLCASSSDETQYFGPGTRLLVL.

This clonotype has more than one count but fewer than ten. A much larger clone is a single base away; this may be a read error. The CDR3: CARSLESGGSPLHF. The CDR3 bases are TGTGCCAGAAGCTTGGAATCAGGGGGATCACCCCTCCACTTT. The chain has TRBV5-6 and TRBJ1-6; 7 bases map to TRBD1. The CDR3 is 14 residues long. Germline V gene data show CDR1 as SGHDT and CDR2 as YYEEEE.

Of note for this clonotype: This is likely a read error, given that the CDR3 carries no conserved phenylalanine or tryptophan at its end. The rearrangement uses TRBV5-1 and TRBJ2-1; the D gene is possibly TRBD1 (7 bases). Germline assignment: CDR1 SGHRS and CDR2 YFSETQ. The CDR3 spans 16 residues. Trimming took 5 bases from V and 7 from J, leaving 22 bases between them. The CDR3 DNA reads TGCGCCAGCAGATGGGGGGAAGGGACAGTAGGTAATGAGCAGTTCATC. It yields the protein CASRWGEGTVGNEQFI.

Turning to this clonotype: A much larger clone lies one base from this, so it may be a read error. The chain combines TRBV14 with TRBJ2-1; 9 nucleotides agree with TRBD2. The CDR3 is made up of 15 amino acids. Germline V gene sequence: CDR1 SGHDN, CDR2 FVKESK. Unmatched junction bases numbered 3, after V lost 6 bases and J lost 0 bases. The CDR3 sequence: CASSSGGFSYNEQFF. The CDR3 nucleotides are TGTGCCAGCAGTAGCGGGGGATTCTCCTACAATGAGCAGTTCTTC.

About this clonotype: A much bigger clone sits one base away, suggesting this may be a read error. The V gene is TRBV4-1, the J gene TRBJ1-1; D uncertain. The CDR3 sequence is 13 residues long. CDR1 and CDR2 (germline): MGHRA, YSYEKL. Trimming shortened V by 4 bases and J by 1 base, and 7 bases separated the two germline ends. CDR3 sequence (DNA): TGCGCCAGCAGCCGAGATCAGAACACTGAAGCTTTCTTT. Translated: CASSRDQNTEAFF.

Of note for this clonotype: The CDR3 ends on some other residue instead of the conserved phenylalanine or tryptophan, so this is likely a read error. The chain joins TRBV6-1 to TRBJ1-5; no clear D gene. Germline CDR1 MNHNS, CDR2 SASEGT. Trimming pared 6 bases from V and 9 bases from J, leaving 18 bases between. This CDR3 region has 14 residues. CDR3 protein: CASSPSTLPGPQHS. CDR3 coding DNA: TGTGCCAGCAGCCCCTCGACACTTCCCGGGCCCCAGCATTCT.

V and J are TRBV4-2 and TRBJ1-4; D perhaps matches TRBD1 (5 bases). CDR1 is LGHNA, CDR2 YNFKEQ, per germline. V dropped 0 bases and J dropped 0 bases, with 17 bases sitting between them. The CDR3 is 19 residues long. The CDR3 nucleotides are TGTGCCAGCAGCCAAGACCTGACGGGACGGGCGTCAACTAATGAAAAACTGTTTTTT. Its translation: CASSQDLTGRASTNEKLFF.

For this clonotype: This may come from a read error, since a much larger clone is one base off. V gene TRBV6-1 combines with J gene TRBJ2-5; 7 bases line up with TRBD2. The CDR3 extends over 14 amino acids. The V gene end was trimmed by 4 bases and the J gene end by 5 bases; junction bases not matched to a gene: 7. Germline loops: CDR1 MNHNS, CDR2 SASEGT. The CDR3 region has the DNA TGTGCCAGCAGTGTACTAGCGAGAGTGGAGACCCAGTACTTC. Translating it yields CASSVLARVETQYF.

This clonotype was seen once. A much larger clone sits a single nucleotide away, making a read error possible. The genes are TRBV6-5 and TRBJ2-2; 9 positions match TRBD1. In germline, CDR1 is MNHEY, CDR2 SVGAGI. The CDR3 has 15 amino acids. The DNA for the CDR3 is TGTGCCACCAGTAGCCGGGACAGGGCATTCGGGGAGCTGTTTTTT. Translating it yields CATSSRDRAFGELFF.

A word on this clonotype: A read error may explain this, as a much larger clone is one base away. The chain joins TRBV25-1 to TRBJ1-2, with D tentatively TRBD1 (6 bases). The CDR3 runs 17 residues. Germline CDR1 reads MGHDK; CDR2 reads SYGVNS. The CDR3 spells CASGESSSQGVNYGYTF. CDR3 bases: TGTGCCAGCGGTGAATCCTCTTCACAGGGTGTAAACTATGGCTACACCTTC.

To note about this clonotype: A read error may produce the germline difference seen at one junction end. The chain couples TRBV5-4 to TRBJ2-2; D is ambiguous. The CDR3 is 15 amino acids. The germline CDR1 and CDR2 sequences are SGHNT and YYREEE (reference sequence). The CDR3 is CASSLWITNTGELFF. The CDR3 nucleotides are TGTGCCAGCAGCTTGTGGATCACGAACACAGGGGAGCTGTTTTTT.